Detailed here is one TCR beta chain. The sample comes from a study of OX40 agonist ivuxolimab in advanced cancers. Sequencing used immunoSEQ multiplex PCR; TCRdb keeps in-frame clones, though not all of them. The table includes fewer than 95,000 clones, 90% to 95% detected once. The CDR3 spans 12 residues. In germline, CDR1 is SQVTM, CDR2 ANQGSEA. Trimming pared 3 bases from V and 5 bases from J, leaving 10 bases between. Any history of autoimmune disease or systemic immunosuppression disqualified patients. This sequence was found in an adult with an advanced solid tumor such as melanoma, head and neck, liver or kidney cancer. This rearrangement joins TRBV29-1 to TRBJ1-2; no clear D. The specimen was CD4+ or CD8+ T cells sorted from blood, collected in a trial of the OX40 agonist ivuxolimab. The CDR3 DNA reads TGCAGCGTTGAGGACGCCCTTTATGGCTACACCTTC. Its translation: CSVEDALYGYTF.